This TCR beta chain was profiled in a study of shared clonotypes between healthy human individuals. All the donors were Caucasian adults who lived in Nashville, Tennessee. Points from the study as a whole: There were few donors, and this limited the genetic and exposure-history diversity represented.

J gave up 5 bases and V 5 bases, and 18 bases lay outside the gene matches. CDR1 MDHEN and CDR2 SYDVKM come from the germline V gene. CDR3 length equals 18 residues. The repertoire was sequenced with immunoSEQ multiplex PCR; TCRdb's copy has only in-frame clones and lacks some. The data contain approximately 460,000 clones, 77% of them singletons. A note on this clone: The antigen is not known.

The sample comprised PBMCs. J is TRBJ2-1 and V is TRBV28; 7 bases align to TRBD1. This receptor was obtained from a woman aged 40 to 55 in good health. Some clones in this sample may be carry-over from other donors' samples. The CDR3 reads CASSIPTGWPPLDNEQFF. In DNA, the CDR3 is TGTGCCAGCAGTATTCCGACAGGGTGGCCCCCTTTGGACAATGAGCAGTTCTTC.